This TCR beta chain emerged from a study of blood T cell repertoires in COVID-19. Participant-reported clinical history was the basis for cohort assignment. J lost 4 bases, V lost 5 bases, and 3 bases had no gene match. There are 14 residues in the CDR3. The V gene's germline CDR1 is LNHDA and CDR2 SQIVND (reference sequence). Clones were sequenced by immunoSEQ multiplex PCR, and TCRdb holds only the in-frame ones, with some missing. Of about 200,000 clones listed, around 90% are singletons. V gene TRBV19 combines with J gene TRBJ1-5; 9 bases agree with TRBD1. Sequencing was carried out using PBMCs or T cells enriched from blood (not recorded which). The clonotype originates from a man under 40 who had recovered from COVID-19. The chain's CDR3 is CASSGTGTNQPQHF. CDR3 coding DNA: TGTGCCAGTAGTGGGACAGGGACGAATCAGCCCCAGCATTTT.